This TCR beta chain was sequenced during a study of blood T cell repertoires in COVID-19. Sequencing was performed with immunoSEQ multiplex PCR; in TCRdb, only in-frame clones are kept and a portion is missing. The repertoire consists of 300,000 to 450,000 clones, with approximately 91% occurring once and the leading ten covering under 1.2%. This CDR3 is 14 amino acids long. V lost 5 bases to trimming and J lost 0 bases; unmatched junction nucleotides: 2. CDR1 and CDR2 (germline): MDHEN, SYDVKM. V gene TRBV28 combines with J gene TRBJ2-7; 9 positions agree with TRBD1. Sequenced sample: PBMCs or T cells enriched from blood (not recorded which). The sequence derives from a woman aged 25-40 years who had been exposed to COVID-19. CDR3 residues: CASSTGQGSYEQYF. As DNA, the CDR3 is TGTGCCAGCAGTACGGGACAGGGCTCCTACGAGCAGTACTTC.